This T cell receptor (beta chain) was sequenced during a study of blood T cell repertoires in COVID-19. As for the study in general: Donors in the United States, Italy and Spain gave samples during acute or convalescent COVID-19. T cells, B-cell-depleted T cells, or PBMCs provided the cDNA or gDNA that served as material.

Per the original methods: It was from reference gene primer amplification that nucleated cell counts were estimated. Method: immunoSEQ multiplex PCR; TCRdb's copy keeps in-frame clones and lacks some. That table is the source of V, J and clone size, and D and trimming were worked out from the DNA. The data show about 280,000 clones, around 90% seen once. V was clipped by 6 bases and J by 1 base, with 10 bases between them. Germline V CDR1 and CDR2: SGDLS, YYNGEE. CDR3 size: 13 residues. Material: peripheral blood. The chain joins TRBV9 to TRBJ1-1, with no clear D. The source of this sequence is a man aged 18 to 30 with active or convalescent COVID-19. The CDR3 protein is CASTAWPNTEAFF. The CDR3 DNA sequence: TGTGCCAGCACCGCCTGGCCGAACACTGAAGCTTTCTTT.